This T cell receptor beta chain comes out of a study of T-cell memory formation after mild COVID-19. For the study at large: TCR clusters were mostly donor specific.

V was pared by 8 bases and J by 6 bases, with 13 bases of the junction left unmatched. The CDR3 length is 15 residues. Germline CDR1 reads SNHLY; CDR2 reads FYNNEI. With constant-segment primers, 5'RACE yielded cDNA libraries of TCR alpha and TCR beta that carried sample barcodes and UMIs. TCRdb re-called the 5' RACE reads through MiXCR, storing one row per CDR3 protein. The sample comprises around 200,000 distinct CDR3 sequences, more than 9% of which are singletons, and 2.5% to 3.5% rests with the top ten. Comment on this clonotype: Antigen specificity is unknown. Given a much more abundant clone one base away, this may be a read error.

The study's findings and limits: Contracting CD4+ clones were located mainly in CM and EM, and CD8+ clones in EMRA. Clones that contracted from day 15 to 85 had balanced CD4/CD8; later expanders were CD4+ biased.

Material for sequencing was PBMCs or a T cell subset sorted from them (not recorded which). This chain connects TRBV2 to TRBJ2-1, with TRBD2 identical over 7 bases. This TCR derives from a man aged 18 to 29 who had mild COVID-19 (a few samples of this study predate the infection). Cell type and time point are not known. CDR3 amino acids: CASETTSWGTNEQFF. CDR3 nucleotides: TGTGCCAGCGAAACGACTAGCTGGGGTACCAATGAGCAGTTCTTC.